This T cell receptor (beta chain) is from a study of CD8+CD57+ T cells in acquired aplastic anemia. The overall study: Sorted cells (CD4+ and CD8+) yielded DNA amounts that averaged 3.2 ug. Healthy donors gave some 10 million reads on average for CD4+ cells.

The CDR3 has 14 amino acids. V gave up 6 bases and J gave up 6 bases, with 13 bases separating them. CDR1 and CDR2 (germline): SGDLS, YYNGEE. As to this clonotype: The target antigen is unknown.

Whole-study findings and limits: Patient and control CD8+ Simpson's diversity was not significantly different. Patients and controls shared twenty-nine CD8+ CDR3 sequences.

The TCR beta profiling, which covered VDJ combination and CDR3 sequence, was carried out using genomic DNA as the template. MiXCR was run by TCRdb on the reads, yielding one entry per CDR3 protein. Seen here are about 220,000 distinct CDR3 sequences, 34% observed once, and the top ten hold more than 0.95%. V is TRBV9 and J is TRBJ1-6; D possibly corresponds to TRBD1 (6 bases). The sequence was obtained from a human donor in good health, serving as a control. The sample was sorted CD4+, CD8+, or CD8+CD57+ T cells (not recorded which) from PBMCs. For the CDR3, the DNA is TGTGCCAGCAACGCCTCGGACAGTAATTCACCCCTCCACTTT. Amino acids: CASNASDSNSPLHF. The variable domain in full, with the rest retrieved from reference TRBV9 and TRBJ1-6, is DSGVTQTPKHLITATGQRVTLRCSPRSGDLSVYWYQQSLDQGLQFLIQYYNGEERAKGNILERFSAQQFPDLHSELNLSSLELGDSALYFCASNASDSNSPLHFGNGTRLTVT.